The 8 T cell receptor beta chains presented below share a single source sample, sequenced in a study of immune characterization of retroperitoneal liposarcoma. TCRdb re-derived calls from the PCR reads in MiXCR, one entry per CDR3 protein. Here the sample spans about 18,000 distinct CDR3 sequences, approximately 40% being singletons. The sample comprised blood. The receptors come from a male donor with retroperitoneal liposarcoma.

By sample share, this clonotype is medium-sized. This chain uses TRBV6-1 with TRBJ1-2, with D possibly matching TRBD1 (6 bases). V lost 2 bases and J lost 6, with 13 bases in between. The CDR3 contains 14 residues. Germline lookup yields CDR1 MNHNS and CDR2 SASEGT. The CDR3: CASSEYTGLDGYTF. In DNA form, the CDR3 reads TGTGCCAGCAGTGAATATACAGGGTTAGATGGCTACACCTTC.

The chain has TRBV6-1 and TRBJ2-5; TRBD2 matches 14 bases. The end of the DNA is better explained by TRBJ2-1, so the J call may be wrong. CDR1 is MNHNS, CDR2 SASEGT, per germline. The CDR3 length is 15 residues. CDR3 DNA: TGTGCCAGCAGTAGACTAGCGGGAGGGAGCTATGAGCAGTTCTTC. It codes for CASSRLAGGSYEQFF.

This clonotype was seen a handful of times. This chain uses TRBV6-4 with TRBJ2-3; D might be TRBD2 (6 bases). V gave up 2 bases and J gave up 9 bases, with 9 bases separating them. The CDR3 runs 12 residues. Germline V gene lookup returns CDR1 MRHNA and CDR2 SNTAGT. CDR3 sequence reads: CASSDRAGTQYF. Here the CDR3 DNA reads TGTGCCAGCAGTGACCGTGCGGGAACGCAGTATTTT.

This clonotype was detected only a few times. The chain joins TRBV14 to TRBJ2-1, with 8 positions matching TRBD1. Losses at the gene ends were 4 bases for V and 5 bases for J; bases not matched to a gene: 10. Germline V CDR1 and CDR2: SGHDN, FVKESK. The CDR3 runs 16 residues. The CDR3: CASSPFLGQENNEQFF. The CDR3 coding sequence is TGTGCCAGCAGCCCCTTTTTGGGACAGGAGAACAATGAGCAGTTCTTC.

The rearrangement uses TRBV7-8 and TRBJ2-7; perhaps TRBD2 as D (6 bases). This CDR3 is 14 amino acids long. Germline loops: CDR1 SGHVS, CDR2 FQNEAQ. Trimming removed 4 bases at V and 4 bases at J, with 14 bases between. Here the CDR3 reads CASSYRDFGYEQYF. For the CDR3, the DNA is TGTGCCAGCAGCTACCGGGACTTTGGATACGAGCAGTACTTC.

For this clonotype: This may be a read error, as it is one base from a much larger clone. The V gene is TRBV24-1, the J gene TRBJ2-2, with 10 bases fitting TRBD1. CDR3 size: 16 residues. In germline, CDR1 is KGHDR, CDR2 SFDVKD. CDR3 loop: CVTSDPGQGTTGELFF. The CDR3 coding sequence is TGTGTCACCAGTGACCCGGGACAGGGGACCACCGGGGAGCTGTTTTTT.

The rearrangement uses TRBV6-1 and TRBJ2-1; 10 bases map to TRBD1. The J call is uncertain, as TRBJ2-7 better fits the DNA end. The germline CDR1 and CDR2 sequences are MNHNS and SASEGT. CDR3 length equals 15 residues. The CDR3 reads CASSGGTGEGYEQYF. The CDR3 DNA reads as TGTGCCAGCAGTGGCGGGACAGGGGAAGGCTACGAGCAGTACTTC.

The chain links TRBV6-5 to TRBJ2-1; 13 bases align to TRBD2. The J call is uncertain, as TRBJ2-7 better fits the DNA end. From germline, CDR1 is MNHEY and CDR2 SVGAGI. The CDR3 totals 17 residues. Here the CDR3 reads CATDSGTSGVSVYEQYF. Here the CDR3 DNA reads TGTGCCACCGACTCCGGGACTAGCGGGGTCTCAGTCTACGAGCAGTACTTC.